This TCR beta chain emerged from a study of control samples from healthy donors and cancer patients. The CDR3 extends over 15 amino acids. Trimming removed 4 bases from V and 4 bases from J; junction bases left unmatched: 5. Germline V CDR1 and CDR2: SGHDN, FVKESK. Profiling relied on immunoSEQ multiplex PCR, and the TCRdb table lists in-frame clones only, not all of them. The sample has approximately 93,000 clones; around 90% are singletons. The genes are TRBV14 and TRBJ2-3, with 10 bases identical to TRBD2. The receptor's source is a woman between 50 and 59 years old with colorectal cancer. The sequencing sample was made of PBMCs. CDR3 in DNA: TGTGCCAGCAGCCTCGGGACTAGCGAATCAGATACGCAGTATTTT. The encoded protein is CASSLGTSESDTQYF.